Below are 31 T cell receptor beta chains sequenced from a single sample in a study of metastatic and nonmetastatic thyroid tumors. TCRdb re-called clones from the PCR reads using MiXCR. The sample carries more than 90,000 clones, about an eighth recorded once. Thyroid surgery was performed in patients who had received no treatment beforehand. The specimen was blood. Receptors originate from a female donor with papillary thyroid cancer or a benign thyroid nodule (not recorded which). Some clones in this sample may be carry-over from other donors' samples.

This clone was found many times. For the CDR3, the DNA is TGTGCCAGCAGCGACCGGGACGGATTCACAGATACGCAGTATTTT. Translation: CASSDRDGFTDTQYF. J is TRBJ2-3 and V is TRBV5-4, with D perhaps given as TRBD1 or TRBD2 (5 bases each). This CDR3 is 15 amino acids long. The germline V gene encodes CDR1 SGHNT and CDR2 YYREEE (reference sequence). Trimming cost V 4 bases and J 2 bases, with 14 bases left between them.

The chain carries TRBV27 and TRBJ2-3, with unresolved D. Germline V gene lookup returns CDR1 MNHEY and CDR2 SMNVEV (reference sequence). The germline V and J ends were trimmed by 8 bases and 6 bases, with 6 bases remaining between them. This CDR3 contains 10 residues. CDR3 in amino acids: CASGWDTQYF. CDR3 bases: TGTGCCAGCGGGTGGGATACGCAGTATTTT.

As for this clone: A read error may explain this, as a much larger clone is one base away. Additional DNA sequences in this sample encode the identical CDR3. This sequence joins TRBV30 and TRBJ2-5; D is undetermined. The CDR3 is 11 residues long. Per germline, CDR1 GTSNPN and CDR2 SVGIG (reference sequence). The CDR3 loop reads CAWTERETQYF. Written as DNA, the CDR3 is TGCGCCTGGACGGAGAGGGAGACCCAGTACTTC.

This clone was recorded a few times. The junction differs from germline at one of its ends, possibly a read error. The rearrangement joins TRBV6-6 to TRBJ1-5, with a possible D match to TRBD1 (6 bases). The length of the CDR3 is 15 residues. CDR1 and CDR2 (germline): MNHNY, SVGAGI (reference sequence). This CDR3 is CASIYRVKRNQPQHF. The DNA for the CDR3 is TGTGCCAGCATTTACAGGGTGAAGCGCAATCAGCCCCAGCATTTT.

This clone has at least ten counts. The rearrangement joins TRBV28 to TRBJ1-4; the match to TRBD1 covers 7 bases. V was pared by 3 bases and J by 3 bases, with 1 base of the junction left unmatched. Germline assignment: CDR1 MDHEN and CDR2 SYDVKM. This CDR3 spans 14 amino acids. CDR3 DNA: TGTGCCAGCAGTTTGACAGGGCCTAATGAAAAACTGTTTTTT. Its protein product is CASSLTGPNEKLFF.

This clone was observed at least ten times. The identical CDR3 is also encoded by other nucleotide sequences in the sample. The chain has TRBV6-2 or TRBV6-3 and TRBJ2-2, with D uncertain. This CDR3 is built from 12 residues. From germline, CDR1 is MNHEY and CDR2 SVGEGT. V dropped 4 bases and J dropped 2 bases, with 2 bases sitting between them. CDR3 sequence reads: CASSSNTGELFF. CDR3 DNA sequence: TGTGCCAGCAGTTCCAACACCGGGGAGCTGTTTTTT.

This clone was found a few times. The V call is TRBV20-1, the J call TRBJ2-5; the match to TRBD2 covers 10 bases. The CDR3 has 13 amino acids. The trim removed 4 bases at V and 5 bases at J, leaving 4 bases unmatched. Germline loops: CDR1 DFQATT, CDR2 SNEGSKA (reference sequence). The CDR3 DNA is TGCAGTGCTATTCTAGCGGGAGTGGAGACCCAGTACTTC. Translated, it gives CSAILAGVETQYF.

This clone came up once. The gene calls are TRBV5-1 and TRBJ2-2; D is undetermined. The V and J ends lost 1 base and 2 bases respectively, with 21 bases between them. This CDR3 has 19 amino acids. Germline V gene data show CDR1 as SGHRS and CDR2 as YFSETQ. CDR3 sequence: CASSLNPLGRRSNTGELFF. DNA of the CDR3: TGCGCCAGCAGCTTGAACCCCCTTGGGCGGCGGTCTAACACCGGGGAGCTGTTTTTT.

This clone showed up many times. This may be a read error, as it is one base from a much larger clone. The same CDR3 is also encoded by other DNA sequences in this sample. The V call is TRBV7-3, the J call TRBJ2-7; 8 bases agree with TRBD1. CDR1 is SGHTA and CDR2 is FQGTGA in the germline V gene. With 5 bases clipped from V and 3 bases from J, the junction kept 3 bases outside the gene matches. CDR3 size: 13 residues. CDR3 DNA sequence: TGTGCCAGCAGCCCGACAGGGGACTACGAGCAGTACTTC. Residues: CASSPTGDYEQYF.

Only one count was recorded for this clone. The rearrangement joins TRBV11-2 to TRBJ2-7; D is undetermined. The germline V gene has CDR1 SGHAT and CDR2 FQNNGV. The length of the CDR3 is 15 residues. V was clipped by 6 bases and J by 2 bases, with 17 bases between them. The chain's CDR3 is CASRAGMLGTYEQYF. CDR3 DNA sequence: TGTGCCAGCAGAGCCGGAATGCTAGGGACCTACGAGCAGTACTTC.

CDR3 sequence reads: CASSQAPRGWGARDYGYTF. CDR3 in DNA: TGTGCCAGCAGCCAAGCTCCGAGAGGGTGGGGGGCGAGGGACTATGGCTACACCTTC. This chain joins TRBV14 and TRBJ1-2; D may be TRBD1 (6 bases). V shed 1 base and J shed 3 bases, with 24 bases lying between them. The CDR3 is 19 amino acids. CDR1 is SGHDN, CDR2 FVKESK, per germline.

This clone occurred many times. The chain couples TRBV4-3 to TRBJ1-4; D remains unclear. The CDR3 is made up of 15 amino acids. Trimming shortened V by 4 bases and J by 4 bases, and 13 bases separated the two germline ends. The germline CDR1 and CDR2 sequences are LGHNA and YSLEER. The CDR3 DNA reads as TGCGCCAGCAGCCCATCTGGCGTAGTTAATGAAAAACTGTTTTTT. Translating it yields CASSPSGVVNEKLFF.

This clone was picked up many times. DNA of the CDR3: TGTGCCAGCAGCTTAGGGCTAGCGGGAGCCTACAATGAGCAGTTCTTC. This codes for CASSLGLAGAYNEQFF. The chain combines TRBV7-2 with TRBJ2-1; TRBD2 aligns across 10 bases. The CDR3 spans 16 residues. V lost 1 base, J lost 2 bases, and 2 bases stayed unmatched. Per the germline V gene, CDR1 is SGHTA and CDR2 is FQGNSA.

The chain joins TRBV3-1 to TRBJ2-2; 7 bases fit TRBD1. The CDR3 spans 14 residues. V lost 5 bases to trimming and J lost 0 bases; unmatched junction nucleotides: 0. Per germline, CDR1 LGHDT and CDR2 YNNKEL (reference sequence). CDR3 DNA: TGTGCCAGCAGCGGACAGGCGAACACCGGGGAGCTGTTTTTT. Its protein is CASSGQANTGELFF.

In this sample, this clone turned up many times. The V gene is TRBV12-3 or TRBV12-4, the J gene TRBJ2-1; no firm D call. The CDR3 covers 12 residues. Trimming shortened V by 6 bases and J by 10 bases, and 13 bases separated the two germline ends. CDR3 DNA sequence: TGTGCCAGCAGCGGGCCCGTGGGGGAGCAGTTCTTC. It yields the protein CASSGPVGEQFF.

The chain employs TRBV7-9 and TRBJ2-5; D uncertain. Matching the DNA end better, TRBJ2-1 makes the J call doubtful. The V gene's germline CDR1 is SEHNR and CDR2 FQNEAQ (reference sequence). The CDR3 runs 13 residues. The CDR3 sequence is CASGLVGINEQFF. The DNA of the CDR3 is TGTGCCAGCGGGCTAGTAGGGATCAATGAGCAGTTCTTC.

This clone was seen ten or more times. The DNA of the CDR3 is TGTGCCAGCAGTTTATACGCCGGAACAGGGTCCAGATCCGGGGAGCTGTTTTTT. It yields the protein CASSLYAGTGSRSGELFF. The rearrangement links TRBV27 to TRBJ2-2; maybe TRBD1 (6 bases). CDR1 and CDR2 (germline): MNHEY, SMNVEV (reference sequence). The CDR3 extends over 18 amino acids. Trimming cost V 1 base and J 6 bases, with 21 bases left between them.

This clone was observed at least ten times. The chain carries TRBV18 and TRBJ1-6; D not certain. Germline V lookup: CDR1 KGHSH, CDR2 LQKENI. The length of the CDR3 is 15 residues. V was shortened by 3 bases and J by 0 bases, with 6 bases between the two germline ends. Written as DNA, the CDR3 is TGTGCCAGCTCACCCCGGGACTCCTATAATTCACCCCTCCACTTT. It is translated as CASSPRDSYNSPLHF.

This clone was recorded many times. This chain joins TRBV19 and TRBJ1-2; 8 nucleotides align to TRBD1. The CDR3 length is 13 residues. The ends lost 6 bases at V and 8 bases at J; junction bases unmatched: 8. Germline assignment: CDR1 LNHDA and CDR2 SQIVND (reference sequence). As DNA, the CDR3 is TGTGCCAGTAGCTCCGGGACAGGCTTCGGCTACACCTTC. It codes for CASSSGTGFGYTF.

Remarks on this clone: A much larger clone lies one base from this, so it may be a read error. The chain combines TRBV7-9 with TRBJ1-4, with D maybe TRBD1 (5 bases). There are 16 residues in the CDR3. The V and J ends lost 1 base and 7 bases respectively, with 16 bases between them. Per germline, CDR1 SEHNR and CDR2 FQNEAQ (reference sequence). CDR3 nucleotide sequence: TGTGCCAGCAGCTTAGGACAGTCCATCGAGGGTGAAAAACTGTTTTTT. Amino acids: CASSLGQSIEGEKLFF.

The chain links TRBV13 to TRBJ2-7; the D gene is possibly TRBD1 (5 bases). The CDR3 length is 14 residues. Trimming took off 0 bases at V and 1 base at J, with 7 bases between the two ends. Germline CDR1 and CDR2: PRHDT and FYEKMQ (reference sequence). This chain's CDR3 is CASSLGTESYEQYF. Here the CDR3 DNA reads TGTGCCAGCAGCTTAGGGACAGAGTCCTACGAGCAGTACTTC.

Only a few counts were recorded for this clone. A much larger clone differs by one base, so this may be a read error. This chain joins TRBV6-2 or TRBV6-3 and TRBJ1-5; D may be TRBD1 (6 bases). V was cut by 1 base and J by 10 bases, with 20 bases left in between. CDR1 is MNHEY, CDR2 SVGEGT, per germline. This CDR3 is 16 amino acids long. The CDR3 reads CASSYFGGLTEDPQHF. The CDR3 nucleotides are TGTGCCAGCAGTTACTTCGGGGGGCTTACGGAGGATCCCCAGCATTTT.

As for this clone: At one end the junction does not follow the germline gene, possibly because of a read error. Written as DNA, the CDR3 is TGTGCCGGCAGTTCAACGACCGGGGGTAAACACTACACCTTC. Protein sequence: CAGSSTTGGKHYTF. V and J are TRBV6-4 and TRBJ1-2; possibly TRBD1 for D (5 bases). Germline CDR1 and CDR2: MRHNA and SNTAGT. The CDR3 runs to 14 residues.

This clone came up many times. This chain uses TRBV5-4 with TRBJ1-1; unclear D gene. The germline V and J ends were trimmed by 1 base and 2 bases, with 18 bases remaining between them. The CDR3 extends over 17 amino acids. Germline assignment: CDR1 SGHNT and CDR2 YYREEE (reference sequence). CDR3 coding DNA: TGTGCCAGCAGCTTGAGTTCGGGAGTTCGGGTAAACACTGAAGCTTTCTTT. This translates into CASSLSSGVRVNTEAFF.

The CDR3 reads CSASPVTGENSPLHF. The CDR3 region has the DNA TGCAGTGCTAGTCCCGTGACGGGGGAGAATTCACCCCTCCACTTT. This chain links TRBV20-1 with TRBJ1-6, with TRBD1 as a possible D gene (5 bases). Trimming left V 3 bases short and J 7 bases short, with 16 bases between. In germline, CDR1 is DFQATT, CDR2 SNEGSKA (reference sequence). The CDR3 has 15 amino acids.

The rearrangement links TRBV6-1 to TRBJ2-3; TRBD1 might be the D (6 bases). V was trimmed by 6 bases and J by 4 bases, leaving 11 bases between them. The CDR3 totals 13 residues. Germline V lookup: CDR1 MNHNS, CDR2 SASEGT. As DNA, the CDR3 is TGTGCCAGCAGAGGGGGATTGGCAGATACGCAGTATTTT. It yields the protein CASRGGLADTQYF.

This clone was detected many times. J is TRBJ2-1 and V is TRBV28; 7 bases align to TRBD2. Trimming removed 5 bases from V and 7 bases from J; junction bases left unmatched: 11. Germline assignment: CDR1 MDHEN and CDR2 SYDVKM. This CDR3 spans 15 amino acids. Written as DNA, the CDR3 is TGTGCCAGCAGTCCCCCGGGTGGCGGGAGAAATGAGCAGTTCTTC. Its translation: CASSPPGGGRNEQFF. Using reference TRBV28 and TRBJ2-1 for the parts outside the CDR3, the full variable domain is DVKVTQSSRYLVKRTGEKVFLECVQDMDHENMFWYRQDPGLGLRLIYFSYDVKMKEKGDIPEGYSVSREKKERFSLILESASTNQTSMYLCASSPPGGGRNEQFFGPGTRLTVL.

This clone was seen ten or more times. The chain employs TRBV5-6 and TRBJ2-3, with 8 bases aligning to TRBD1. Germline trimming cut 4 bases from V and 1 base from J; bases unmatched to any gene: 8. The CDR3 has 16 amino acids. CDR1 SGHDT and CDR2 YYEEEE come from the germline V gene. CDR3 nucleotide sequence: TGTGCCAGCAGCATACGACAGGGGATAGGCACAGATACGCAGTATTTT. Translating it yields CASSIRQGIGTDTQYF.

This clone appeared many times. The chain joins TRBV2 to TRBJ2-7; D gene uncertain. Germline CDR1 reads SNHLY; CDR2 reads FYNNEI. The CDR3 is made up of 11 amino acids. Trimming cost V 5 bases and J 4 bases, with 6 bases left between them. CDR3 loop: CASSLKYEQYF. The CDR3 region has the DNA TGTGCCAGCAGTCTAAAATACGAGCAGTACTTC.

This clone was counted at least ten times. The chain employs TRBV4-3 and TRBJ1-2, with 11 bases fitting TRBD1. V was clipped by 3 bases and J by 8 bases; unmatched bases: 23. From germline, CDR1 is LGHNA and CDR2 YSLEER. The CDR3 consists of 20 residues. CDR3: CASSHHPYPGQGDRAGGYTF. For the CDR3, the DNA is TGCGCCAGCAGCCACCATCCCTATCCGGGACAGGGGGACCGGGCGGGCGGCTACACCTTC.

There are many counts of this clone. The chain links TRBV30 to TRBJ1-4; 7 positions match TRBD1. The germline gives CDR1 GTSNPN, CDR2 SVGIG (reference sequence). CDR3 size: 14 residues. Germline trimming cut 5 bases from V and 8 bases from J; bases unmatched to any gene: 11. CDR3 bases: TGTGCCTGGGGGCCGAGGGGGCAATCGGAAAAACTGTTTTTT. Its translation is CAWGPRGQSEKLFF.